The T cell receptor (beta chain) described here comes from a study of blood T cell repertoires in COVID-19 (TCRdb year 2020). For the study in its entirety: Collaborator samples came from the United States, Italy and Spain and covered acute and convalescent phases of COVID-19. Samples were obtained from the ongoing ImmuneRACE study (first 160 participants) and from 950 to 1,500 subjects provided by 6 global collaborators. The dataset comprised deeply sampled blood TCRbeta repertoires from subjects exposed to, actively infected with, or recovered from COVID-19. The repertoires were made available in a free public database intended to serve as a resource for research on the immune response to SARS-CoV-2. The prospective study material was composed of cDNA or gDNA derived from T cells, B-cell-depleted T cells, or PBMCs. Where available, HLA class I and class II types were obtained from metadata supplied by the sample provider rather than from assay-based typing. Sample metadata almost always included a de-identified subject ID, COVID-19 status, age in years and sex.

TCRbeta CDR3 regions were amplified from genomic DNA using the immunoSEQ Assay, a bias-controlled multiplex PCR. The authors processed their data as follows. Within the assay, amplification of reference gene primers was used to estimate how many nucleated cells each sample contained. To quantify the absolute abundance of each unique TCRbeta CDR3 rearrangement, sequence reads were collapsed and filtered. For each sample, productive Simpson clonality was calculated as the square root of Simpson's diversity index across productive rearrangements. The table was pulled from immuneACCESS by TCRdb, which kept in-frame rearrangements only. Such tables lose some clones; where checked, under half of the loss comes from unresolved V genes, and the rest has no known cause. The DNA was the basis for D and trimming; V, J and clone size are from that table. The sample records about 270,000 clones, 88% of which are singletons. The ten largest make up around 1% of the sample.

CDR1 and CDR2 are read off the germline V gene as LGHNT and FRNRAP. The germline V and J ends show losses of 0 bases and 3 bases respectively, and no gene match explains 3 bases of the junction. Including cysteine and phenylalanine, the CDR3 has 16 amino acids. Just CDR3 DNA is preserved here, 48 bases in frame from base 1. Participants in the prospective study were aged roughly 18 to 95 years, lived in under 30 United States geographic areas, and enrolled through a virtual design. To assign participants to cohorts, the prospective study relied on clinical history that participants themselves reported in a screening survey and a study questionnaire. For ImmuneRACE Cohort 3, a participant was defined as recovered based on two consecutive negative NP/OP PCR tests, clearance by a healthcare professional, or resolution of symptoms. Each participant in the prospective study had whole blood, serum and a nasopharyngeal or oropharyngeal swab collected by mobile phlebotomists. Additional blood draws and questionnaires over an approximately 2-month period could optionally be provided by prospective study participants. Before DNA extraction, prospective study blood samples were shipped either frozen or at room temperature.

For this clone: The antigen it binds to is not known. It has no much larger one-base neighbor in the sample; base qualities were not kept.

Beyond this particular receptor, the publication reports: How much clinical and demographic metadata was included differed by source and by participant, and the metadata was provided uncurated.

The material sequenced was PBMCs or T cells enriched from blood (not recorded which). The receptor was derived from a woman in her twenties or thirties who had recovered from COVID-19. This sequence uses TRBV12-5 and TRBJ2-2; TRBD1 matches 8 bases in the middle. The encoded CDR3 is CASGLVLGQDTGELFF. The nucleotide sequence reads TGTGCTAGTGGTTTGGTACTGGGACAGGACACCGGGGAGCTGTTTTTT.